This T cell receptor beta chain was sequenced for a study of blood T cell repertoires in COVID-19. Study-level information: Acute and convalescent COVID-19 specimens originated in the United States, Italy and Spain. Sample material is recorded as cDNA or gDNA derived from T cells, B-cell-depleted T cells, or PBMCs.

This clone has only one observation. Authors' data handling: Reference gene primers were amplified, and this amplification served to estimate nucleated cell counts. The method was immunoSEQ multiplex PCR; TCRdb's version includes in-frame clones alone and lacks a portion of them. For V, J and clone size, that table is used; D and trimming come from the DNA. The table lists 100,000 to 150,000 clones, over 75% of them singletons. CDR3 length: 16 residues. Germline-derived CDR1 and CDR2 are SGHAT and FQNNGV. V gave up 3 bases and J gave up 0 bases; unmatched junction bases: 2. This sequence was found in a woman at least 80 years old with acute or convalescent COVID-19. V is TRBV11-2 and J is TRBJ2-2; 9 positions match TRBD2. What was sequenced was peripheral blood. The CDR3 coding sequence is TGTGCCAGCAGCTTGTTAGCGGGGGCGAACACCGGGGAGCTGTTTTTT. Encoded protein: CASSLLAGANTGELFF.